The 10 T cell receptor beta chains below were found in one sample sequenced in a study of CD8+ T cells in alopecia areata. The sequencing template was cDNA reverse transcribed from extracted RNA. Some clones are missing from TCRdb's copy, which holds only in-frame ones; the method was immunoSEQ multiplex PCR. Among approximately 150,000 clones listed, approximately 65% were seen once. The input for sequencing was CD8+ T cells sorted from blood, taken at week 0. These receptors were obtained from a human donor with alopecia areata.

V usage is TRBV27 and J usage is TRBJ1-5, with D unresolved. Germline lookup yields CDR1 MNHEY and CDR2 SMNVEV (reference sequence). The CDR3 is 15 residues long. Trimming removed 0 bases from V and 6 bases from J, with 12 bases in between. CDR3 in amino acids: CASSLSRGAGQPQHF. In DNA form, the CDR3 reads TGTGCCAGCAGTTTATCACGGGGAGCCGGTCAGCCCCAGCATTTT.

This clone was picked up one time. The V call is TRBV29-1, the J call TRBJ1-1; D remains ambiguous. The germline gives CDR1 SQVTM, CDR2 ANQGSEA. V lost 4 bases and J lost 5, with 8 bases in between. CDR3 size: 11 residues. For the CDR3, the DNA is TGCAGCGTTGTGCCGGGTACTGAAGCTTTCTTT. Translating gives CSVVPGTEAFF.

The rearrangement joins TRBV30 to TRBJ2-5; D may be TRBD2 (6 bases). The germline CDR1 and CDR2 sequences are GTSNPN and SVGIG (reference sequence). V was shortened by 3 bases and J by 1 base, with 9 bases between the two germline ends. The CDR3 covers 13 residues. The chain's CDR3 is CAWRLGGQETQYF. CDR3 in DNA: TGTGCCTGGAGGTTGGGGGGCCAAGAGACCCAGTACTTC.

The V call is TRBV30, the J call TRBJ1-5, with D perhaps TRBD1 (5 bases). The V end was cut by 1 base, the J end by 2 bases, with 12 bases between. Per the germline V gene, CDR1 is GTSNPN and CDR2 is SVGIG (reference sequence). The CDR3 extends over 15 amino acids. This CDR3 reads CAWSGGVRGNQPQHF. The CDR3 region has the DNA TGTGCCTGGAGTGGGGGGGTTCGCGGCAATCAGCCCCAGCATTTT.

The V call is TRBV5-1, the J call TRBJ1-1; 7 bases fit TRBD1. The CDR3 consists of 16 residues. Germline CDR1 is SGHRS and CDR2 is YFSETQ. The J segment lost 1 base and the V segment lost 2 bases, leaving 8 bases of the junction unmatched. The CDR3 DNA sequence: TGCGCCAGCAGCTTAAGGTGGGACAGCCAGAACACTGAAGCTTTCTTT. Translating it yields CASSLRWDSQNTEAFF.

The rearrangement joins TRBV7-6 to TRBJ2-5; D possibly corresponds to TRBD1 (5 bases). Between the trimmed V and J ends, which lost 5 bases and 4 bases, there was a span of 14 bases. CDR3 size: 14 residues. The germline V gene has CDR1 SGHVS and CDR2 FNYEAQ. The CDR3 here is CASSTLTDGETQYF. The DNA of the CDR3 is TGTGCCAGCAGCACACTGACAGACGGAGAGACCCAGTACTTC.

V gene TRBV7-9 combines with J gene TRBJ2-1; 8 bases match TRBD1. Unmatched junction bases numbered 9, after V lost 8 bases and J lost 0 bases. The CDR3 contains 16 residues. CDR1 SEHNR and CDR2 FQNEAQ come from the germline V gene (reference sequence). The DNA of the CDR3 is TGTGCCAGCGGAGGGGCAGGGGGCAGCTCCTACAATGAGCAGTTCTTC. It yields the protein CASGGAGGSSYNEQFF.

V is TRBV6-5 and J is TRBJ2-1; 8 bases map to TRBD2. The V gene end was trimmed by 5 bases and the J gene end by 7 bases; junction bases not matched to a gene: 7. CDR1 MNHEY and CDR2 SVGAGI come from the germline V gene. The CDR3 runs 14 residues. CDR3 nucleotides: TGTGCCAGCAGTGCCCGGGGGGGTGTGAATGAGCAGTTCTTC. Its translation: CASSARGGVNEQFF.

This chain joins TRBV29-1 and TRBJ1-6, with a possible D match to TRBD1 (5 bases). CDR1 is SQVTM and CDR2 is ANQGSEA in the germline V gene. This CDR3 is built from 18 residues. Trimming stripped 6 bases from V and 0 bases from J, with 21 bases between. The CDR3 DNA follows: TGCAGCGTCCGGATACCTAGTCAGGGACGCTCCTATAATTCACCCCTCCACTTT. This encodes CSVRIPSQGRSYNSPLHF.

The rearrangement links TRBV2 to TRBJ2-7; D perhaps matches TRBD1 (5 bases). Germline CDR1 and CDR2: SNHLY and FYNNEI. The CDR3 is 12 residues long. V was pared by 8 bases and J by 5 bases, with 13 bases between. The CDR3 DNA reads as TGTGCCAGCGGGGCAGGTCCCCACGAGCAGTACTTC. This sequence encodes CASGAGPHEQYF.